The 19 T cell receptor beta chains below all came from one sample that was sequenced in a study of shared clonotypes between healthy human individuals (dated by TCRdb to about 2020). CD8 naive samples consisted of CD45RO-negative cells that were positively selected for CCR7, yielding a CD45RA+CCR7+ population without TemRA cells. The protocol used for the library was the immunoSEQ multiplex PCR assay. TCRdb holds this immuneACCESS table with in-frame rearrangements only. Some clones are missing; in checked studies, unresolved V genes explain under half, and the rest has no known cause. The sample table contains some 740,000 clones; only one count was recorded for 90% to 95% of them. The top ten constitute less than 25% of the sample. Sequencing was done on a sample of naive CD8+ T cells sorted from blood. What the cell subset or site label conveys for this sample: CD45RA+CCR7+. The receptors derive from a man between 25 and 39 years old in good health.

This chain connects TRBV23-1 to TRBJ2-5; D may be TRBD1 (5 bases). TRBV23-1 is assigned to the ORF class and has an uncertain function. The CDR3 is made up of 18 amino acids. The ends were cut back, 6 bases at V and 2 bases at J, with 25 bases in the middle. The CDR3 sequence: CASRHPKTASPLQETQYF. The DNA for the CDR3 is TGCGCCAGCAGACATCCGAAGACAGCCTCGCCGCTTCAAGAGACCCAGTACTTC.

The J gene is TRBJ2-7, the V gene TRBV19; no clear D gene. The ends were cut back, 4 bases at V and 2 bases at J, with 9 bases in the middle. The CDR3 has 13 residues. CDR1 and CDR2 (germline): LNHDA, SQIVND (reference sequence). Here the CDR3 DNA reads TGTGCCAGTAGTAAGGGTGATACCTACGAGCAGTACTTC. This sequence encodes CASSKGDTYEQYF.

Here the CDR3 DNA reads TGTGCCAGCAGTTTAGCAATGAACACTGAAGCTTTCTTT. Residues: CASSLAMNTEAFF. The chain uses TRBV6-5 and TRBJ1-1; the D is unclear. Trimming removed 4 bases at V and 0 bases at J, with 6 bases between. The CDR3 runs to 13 residues. Per germline, CDR1 MNHEY and CDR2 SVGAGI.

Concerning this clone itself: Additional DNA sequences in this sample encode the identical CDR3. The chain combines TRBV27 with TRBJ2-1; D is unresolved. Germline assignment: CDR1 MNHEY and CDR2 SMNVEV (reference sequence). This CDR3 contains 12 residues. The V gene lost 0 bases and the J gene lost 8 bases, with 5 bases spanning the gap. The DNA of the CDR3 is TGTGCCAGCAGTTTATCCCCGGATGAGCAGTTCTTC. Translation gives CASSLSPDEQFF.

The CDR3 loop reads CASSLKGPGGPNEQYF. The DNA of the CDR3 is TGCGCCAGCAGCTTGAAGGGACCGGGAGGGCCCAACGAGCAGTACTTC. V gene TRBV4-1 combines with J gene TRBJ2-7, with 8 bases matching TRBD2. J gave up 5 bases and V 5 bases, and 14 bases lay outside the gene matches. The CDR3 length is 16 residues. CDR1 is MGHRA and CDR2 is YSYEKL in the germline V gene.

This chain links TRBV27 with TRBJ1-5; 8 bases are shared with TRBD1. The CDR3 extends over 15 amino acids. Germline-derived CDR1 and CDR2 are MNHEY and SMNVEV (reference sequence). With 6 bases clipped from V and 5 bases from J, the junction kept 9 bases outside the gene matches. CDR3 in amino acids: CASSSQGEGDQPQHF. The CDR3, as DNA: TGTGCCAGCAGCTCACAGGGGGAAGGCGATCAGCCCCAGCATTTT.

This chain joins TRBV5-4 and TRBJ2-5; D is uncertain. This CDR3 region has 13 residues. V was trimmed by 0 bases and J by 5 bases, leaving 8 bases between them. The V gene's germline CDR1 is SGHNT and CDR2 YYREEE (reference sequence). The CDR3 spells CASSLALEETQYF. The DNA for the CDR3 is TGTGCCAGCAGCTTGGCTCTAGAGGAGACCCAGTACTTC.

This sequence joins TRBV7-8 and TRBJ2-7, with D unclear. The CDR3 totals 11 residues. Germline V CDR1 and CDR2: SGHVS, FQNEAQ. Trimming took off 8 bases at V and 6 bases at J, with 11 bases between the two ends. CDR3: CASERTGEQYF. CDR3 coding DNA: TGTGCCAGCGAAAGGACGGGCGAGCAGTACTTC.

This chain uses TRBV27 with TRBJ2-5, with 7 bases fitting TRBD2. The CDR3 is 15 amino acids. V gave up 5 bases and J gave up 2 bases; unmatched junction bases: 8. From germline, CDR1 is MNHEY and CDR2 SMNVEV (reference sequence). The CDR3 protein is CASSHSGAHQETQYF. The CDR3 coding sequence is TGTGCCAGCAGTCACAGCGGGGCCCATCAAGAGACCCAGTACTTC.

The CDR3 sequence is CASLAPGQGYMNTEAFF. CDR3 nucleotide sequence: TGTGCCAGCCTCGCCCCCGGACAGGGTTACATGAACACTGAAGCTTTCTTT. The chain joins TRBV27 to TRBJ1-1; 8 bases map to TRBD1. J gave up 0 bases and V 8 bases, and 14 bases lay outside the gene matches. Germline CDR1 and CDR2: MNHEY and SMNVEV (reference sequence). This CDR3 region has 17 residues.

This clone was recorded once. In nucleotides, the CDR3 is TGTGCCAGCAGCGCATCCCAGGGGGCCCACTCTGGAAACACCATATATTTT. Translated: CASSASQGAHSGNTIYF. The chain uses TRBV9 and TRBJ1-3, with 8 bases fitting TRBD1. This CDR3 has 17 amino acids. The V and J ends lost 3 bases and 0 bases, in that order; junction bases with no gene match: 8. CDR1 and CDR2 (germline): SGDLS, YYNGEE.

The V gene is TRBV14, the J gene TRBJ2-7; 7 bases fit TRBD1. The V gene's germline CDR1 is SGHDN and CDR2 FVKESK. This CDR3 spans 13 amino acids. The J segment lost 4 bases and the V segment lost 0 bases, leaving 0 bases of the junction unmatched. The CDR3 nucleotides read TGTGCCAGCAGCCAAGACAGGGGGTACGAGCAGTACTTC. Translating it yields CASSQDRGYEQYF.

This chain joins TRBV9 and TRBJ2-3; the D is unclear. The CDR3 totals 15 residues. Trimming shortened V by 0 bases and J by 4 bases, and 12 bases separated the two germline ends. Germline-derived CDR1 and CDR2 are SGDLS and YYNGEE. CDR3 DNA: TGTGCCAGCAGCGTAGGACAAGGTTTTGCAGATACGCAGTATTTT. This translates into CASSVGQGFADTQYF.

The rearrangement links TRBV27 to TRBJ1-1; perhaps TRBD1 as D (5 bases). The ends were cut back, 5 bases at V and 4 bases at J, with 11 bases in the middle. CDR3 length: 13 residues. In germline, CDR1 is MNHEY, CDR2 SMNVEV (reference sequence). The CDR3 DNA follows: TGTGCCAGCAGTCCTCAGGGTCCCACTGAAGCTTTCTTT. This codes for CASSPQGPTEAFF.

The V and J genes are TRBV5-1 and TRBJ1-5; no reliable D call. The CDR3 length is 13 residues. The V and J ends lost 4 bases and 1 base respectively, with 6 bases between them. Per the germline V gene, CDR1 is SGHRS and CDR2 is YFSETQ. The CDR3, as DNA: TGCGCCAGCAGCCCGGACAGCAATCAGCCCCAGCATTTT. Amino acids: CASSPDSNQPQHF.

The rearrangement uses TRBV9 and TRBJ2-5; 8 bases fit TRBD2. The germline V gene has CDR1 SGDLS and CDR2 YYNGEE. The CDR3 sequence is 16 residues long. The V and J ends lost 0 bases and 5 bases, in that order; junction bases with no gene match: 9. The DNA for the CDR3 is TGTGCCAGCAGCGTAGGGGGAAGCGGGAGTTGGGAGACCCAGTACTTC. Translation gives CASSVGGSGSWETQYF.

V is TRBV5-1 and J is TRBJ2-4, with 11 bases lining up with TRBD1. Germline values: CDR1 SGHRS, CDR2 YFSETQ. J gave up 1 base and V 4 bases, and 4 bases lay outside the gene matches. There are 16 residues in the CDR3. CDR3 protein: CASSPGQGVAKNIQYF. In nucleotides, the CDR3 is TGCGCCAGCAGCCCGGGACAGGGGGTGGCCAAAAACATTCAGTACTTC.

This chain links TRBV19 with TRBJ2-3; maybe TRBD2 (5 bases). V lost 9 bases to trimming and J lost 7 bases, with 26 bases between them. From germline, CDR1 is LNHDA and CDR2 SQIVND (reference sequence). The CDR3 spans 16 residues. DNA for the CDR3: TGTGCCAGCCACCCCGGCGGACTGGCGGCCCAAAATACGCAGTATTTT. Translating gives CASHPGGLAAQNTQYF.

This clone has only one observation. This rearrangement joins TRBV7-9 to TRBJ2-3; TRBD2 matches 10 bases. After removal of 4 bases from V and 2 bases from J, the junction contained 3 bases not matched to a gene. Germline lookup yields CDR1 SEHNR and CDR2 FQNEAQ (reference sequence). CDR3 length: 15 amino acids. The CDR3 reads CASSYTSGVTDTQYF. The CDR3, as DNA: TGTGCCAGCAGCTATACTAGCGGGGTCACAGATACGCAGTATTTT.